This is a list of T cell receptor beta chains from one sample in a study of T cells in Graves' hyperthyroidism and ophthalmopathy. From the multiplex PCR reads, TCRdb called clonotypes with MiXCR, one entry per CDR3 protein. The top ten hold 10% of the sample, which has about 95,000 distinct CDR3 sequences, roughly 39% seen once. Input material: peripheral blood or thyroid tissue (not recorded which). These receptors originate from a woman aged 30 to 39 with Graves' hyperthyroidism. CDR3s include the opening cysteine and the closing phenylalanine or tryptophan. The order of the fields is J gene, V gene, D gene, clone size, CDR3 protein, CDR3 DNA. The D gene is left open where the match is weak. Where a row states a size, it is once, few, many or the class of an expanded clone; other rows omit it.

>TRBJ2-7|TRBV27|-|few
CASSLSGKNEQYF
TGTGCCAGCAGTTTGTCGGGAAAAAACGAGCAGTACTTC
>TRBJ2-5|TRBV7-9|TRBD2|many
CASSSKTSGQETQYF
TGTGCCAGCAGCTCGAAGACTAGCGGGCAAGAGACCCAGTACTTC
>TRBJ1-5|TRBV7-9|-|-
CASSFPGQTQPRHF
TGTGCCAGCAGTTTTCCAGGGCAAACTCAGCCCCGGCATTTT
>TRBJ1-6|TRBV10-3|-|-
CAISDGSPLHF
TGTGCCATCAGTGACGGGTCACCCCTCCACTTT
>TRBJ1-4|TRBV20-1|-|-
CSARGWTLEKLFF
TGCAGTGCTAGGGGGTGGACTCTCGAAAAACTGTTTTTT
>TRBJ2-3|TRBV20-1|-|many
CSARGEFGDTQYF
TGCAGTGCTAGAGGGGAGTTTGGGGATACGCAGTATTTT
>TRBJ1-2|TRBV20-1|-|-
CSARSREYYGYTF
TGCAGTGCTAGGTCAAGGGAATACTATGGCTACACCTTC
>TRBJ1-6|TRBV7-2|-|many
CASSLRGSPLHF
TGTGCCAGCAGCTTGAGGGGTTCACCCCTCCACTTT
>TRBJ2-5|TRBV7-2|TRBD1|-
CASIRLQGETQYF
TGTGCCAGCATCCGACTACAGGGGGAGACCCAGTACTTC
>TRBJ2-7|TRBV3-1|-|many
CASSLTLDLEQYF
TGTGCCAGCAGCCTAACCCTTGACCTGGAGCAGTACTTC
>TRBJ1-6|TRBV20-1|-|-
CSADGRSNNSPLHF
TGCAGTGCTGACGGACGTTCGAATAATTCACCCCTCCACTTT
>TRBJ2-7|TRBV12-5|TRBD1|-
CASSKSESGTGWYEQYF
TGTGCCAGCAGTAAGAGCGAGTCCGGGACAGGGTGGTACGAGCAGTACTTC
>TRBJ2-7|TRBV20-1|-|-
CSANRSNEQYF
TGCAGCGCTAACAGGAGCAACGAGCAGTACTTC
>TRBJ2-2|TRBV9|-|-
CASGFGRLGTGELFF
TGTGCCAGCGGCTTCGGCAGGTTAGGCACCGGGGAGCTGTTTTTT
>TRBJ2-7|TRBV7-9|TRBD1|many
CASSLDRGIYEQYF
TGTGCCAGCAGCTTAGACAGGGGCATCTACGAGCAGTACTTC
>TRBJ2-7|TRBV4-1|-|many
CASSREGGEWYEQYF
TGCGCCAGCAGCCGCGAAGGGGGTGAATGGTACGAGCAGTACTTC
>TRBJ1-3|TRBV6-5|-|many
CASTDFSGNTIYF
TGTGCCAGCACAGATTTCTCTGGAAACACCATATATTTT
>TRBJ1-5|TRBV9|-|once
CASSTGGSNQPQHF
TGTGCCAGCAGCACCGGGGGGAGCAATCAGCCCCAGCATTTT
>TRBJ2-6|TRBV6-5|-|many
CASSYLHGSGANVLTF
TGTGCCAGCAGTTACCTGCACGGCTCTGGGGCCAACGTCCTGACTTTC
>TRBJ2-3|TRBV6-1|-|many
CASGALDTQYF
TGTGCCAGCGGTGCCCTAGATACGCAGTATTTT
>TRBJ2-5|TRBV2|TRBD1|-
CAMDRYQETQYF
TGCGCCATGGACAGGTACCAAGAGACCCAGTACTTC
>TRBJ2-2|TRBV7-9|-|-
CASSRVDTGELFF
TGTGCCAGCAGCAGGGTAGACACCGGGGAGCTGTTTTTT
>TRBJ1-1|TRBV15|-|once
CATSSAGRFLITEAFF
TGTGCCACCAGCAGCGCCGGCAGATTTCTAATCACTGAAGCTTTCTTT
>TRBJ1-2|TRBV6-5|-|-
CASMAAGNYGYTF
TGTGCCAGCATGGCGGCGGGAAACTATGGCTACACCTTT
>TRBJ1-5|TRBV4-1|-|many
CASSQDRLNQPQHF
TGCGCCAGCAGCCAAGATCGGCTTAATCAGCCCCAGCATTTT
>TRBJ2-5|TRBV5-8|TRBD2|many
CASSLRGLAEETQYF
TGTGCCAGCAGCTTGCGGGGACTAGCGGAAGAGACCCAGTACTTC
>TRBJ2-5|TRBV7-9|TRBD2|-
CASSLSPGLAEETQYF
TGTGCCAGCAGCTTATCCCCGGGACTAGCGGAAGAGACCCAGTACTTC
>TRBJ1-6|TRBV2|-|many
CASSELPGLRLHF
TGTGCCAGCAGTGAATTGCCGGGTTTGAGGCTCCACTTT
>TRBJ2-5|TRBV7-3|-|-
CVSSPVGASETQYF
TGTGTCAGCAGCCCAGTGGGAGCCTCAGAGACCCAGTACTTC
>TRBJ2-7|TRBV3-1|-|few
CASHPGARYYEQYF
TGTGCCTCCCACCCGGGGGCTCGATACTACGAGCAGTACTTC
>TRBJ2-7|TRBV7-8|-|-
CASSLLRPYEQYF
TGTGCCAGCAGCTTACTTAGACCCTACGAGCAGTACTTC
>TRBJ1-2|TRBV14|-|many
CASSQVLGDTNYGYTF
TGTGCCAGCAGCCAAGTTTTGGGTGACACTAACTATGGCTACACCTTC
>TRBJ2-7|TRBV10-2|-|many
CASSELSAGGISYEQYF
TGCGCCAGCAGTGAATTGTCGGCTGGCGGGATCTCCTACGAGCAGTACTTC
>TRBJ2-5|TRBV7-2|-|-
CASSRWAGPQETQYF
TGTGCCAGCAGCCGATGGGCGGGACCTCAAGAGACCCAGTACTTC
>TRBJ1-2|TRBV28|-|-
CASSQPGVGGYTF
TGTGCCAGCAGCCAGCCAGGGGTGGGTGGCTACACCTTC
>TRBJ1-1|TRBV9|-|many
CASSSGLNTEAFF
TGTGCCAGCTCAAGTGGCCTGAACACTGAAGCTTTCTTT
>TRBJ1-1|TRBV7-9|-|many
CASSPDDTRSAFF
TGTGCCAGCAGCCCCGACGACACTCGGTCGGCTTTCTTT
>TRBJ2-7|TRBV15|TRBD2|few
CATSSRTSGTREQYF
TGTGCCACCAGCAGCAGAACTAGCGGGACACGCGAGCAGTACTTC
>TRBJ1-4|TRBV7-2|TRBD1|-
CASSRRGQPIEKLFF
TGTGCCAGCAGTCGTCGGGGACAGCCGATTGAAAAACTGTTTTTT
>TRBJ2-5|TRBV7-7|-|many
CASSLGDAGLRAQYF
TGTGCTAGCAGCCTGGGGGATGCAGGACTAAGAGCCCAGTACTTC
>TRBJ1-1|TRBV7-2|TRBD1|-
CASSAGQGYGAFF
TGTGCCAGCAGCGCCGGACAGGGCTATGGAGCTTTCTTT
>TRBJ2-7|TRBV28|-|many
CASSMRGGRSYEQYF
TGTGCCAGCAGCATGCGAGGGGGGAGATCCTACGAGCAGTACTTC
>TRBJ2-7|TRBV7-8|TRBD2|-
CASSLVGAGVSYEQYF
TGTGCCAGCAGCTTAGTAGGAGCGGGGGTCTCCTACGAGCAGTACTTC
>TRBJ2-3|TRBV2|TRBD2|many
CASSVSGPITDTQYF
TGTGCCAGCAGTGTTAGCGGGCCCATCACAGATACGCAGTATTTT
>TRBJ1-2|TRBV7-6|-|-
CASSRMTEQRDYTF
TGTGCCAGCAGTCGAATGACAGAACAGAGGGACTACACCTTC
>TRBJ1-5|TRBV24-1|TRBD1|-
CATSVPDRGGNQPQHF
TGTGCTACCAGCGTTCCGGACAGGGGAGGCAATCAGCCCCAGCATTTT
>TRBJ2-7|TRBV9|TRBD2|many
CASSVGLAPAEQYF
TGTGCCAGCAGCGTCGGACTAGCTCCGGCCGAGCAGTACTTC
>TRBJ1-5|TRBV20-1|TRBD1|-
CSAQPLDRGNQPQHF
TGCAGTGCCCAGCCCCTCGACAGGGGGAATCAGCCCCAGCATTTT
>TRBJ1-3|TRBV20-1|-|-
CSARDLFGRTLCTIYF
TGCAGTGCTAGAGATCTATTCGGACGGACGTTGTGCACCATATATTTT
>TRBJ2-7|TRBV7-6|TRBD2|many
CASSLAPLSSGSYEQYF
TGTGCCAGCAGCTTAGCCCCCCTGAGTAGCGGGTCGTACGAGCAGTACTTC
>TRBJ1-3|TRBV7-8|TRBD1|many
CASTSLRGQKKGNTIYF
TGTGCCAGCACCTCGCTTCGGGGACAGAAAAAAGGAAACACCATATATTTT
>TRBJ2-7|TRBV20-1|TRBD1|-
CSARIGTGARSYEQYF
TGCAGTGCTAGAATCGGGACAGGGGCTAGGTCCTACGAGCAGTACTTC
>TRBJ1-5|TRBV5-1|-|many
CASNGSNQPQHF
TGCGCCAGCAACGGGAGCAATCAGCCCCAGCATTTT
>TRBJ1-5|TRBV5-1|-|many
CASSLGGHQPQHF
TGCGCCAGCAGCTTGGGGGGGCATCAGCCCCAGCATTTT
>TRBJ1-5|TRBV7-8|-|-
CASSISADWNQPQHF
TGTGCCAGCAGCATTAGCGCCGACTGGAATCAGCCCCAGCATTTT
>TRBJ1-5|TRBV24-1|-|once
CATSETELHSNQPQHF
TGTGCCACCAGTGAAACAGAGTTACATAGCAATCAGCCCCAGCATTTT
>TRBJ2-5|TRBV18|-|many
CASSQGQEETQYF
TGTGCCAGCTCCCAAGGACAAGAAGAGACCCAGTACTTC
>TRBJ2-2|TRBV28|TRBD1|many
CASSPGQGYTGELFF
TGTGCCAGCAGCCCTGGACAGGGGTACACCGGGGAGCTGTTTTTT
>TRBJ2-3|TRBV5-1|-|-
CASSLWRADTQYF
TGCGCCAGCAGCTTGTGGCGGGCAGATACGCAGTATTTT
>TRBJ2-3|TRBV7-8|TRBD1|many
CASSLEGTGGWDTQYF
TGTGCCAGCAGCTTAGAAGGGACAGGGGGCTGGGATACGCAGTATTTT